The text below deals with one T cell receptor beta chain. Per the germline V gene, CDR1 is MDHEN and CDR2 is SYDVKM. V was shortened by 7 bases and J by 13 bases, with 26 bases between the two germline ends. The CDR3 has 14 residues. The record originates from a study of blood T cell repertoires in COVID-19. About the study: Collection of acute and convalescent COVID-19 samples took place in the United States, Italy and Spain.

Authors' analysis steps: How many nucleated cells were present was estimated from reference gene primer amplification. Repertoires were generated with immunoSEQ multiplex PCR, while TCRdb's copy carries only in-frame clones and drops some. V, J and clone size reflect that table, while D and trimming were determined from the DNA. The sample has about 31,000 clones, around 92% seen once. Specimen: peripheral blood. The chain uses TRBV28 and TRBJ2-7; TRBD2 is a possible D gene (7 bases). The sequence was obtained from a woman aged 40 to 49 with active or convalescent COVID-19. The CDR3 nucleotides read TGTGCCAGCAACGAGGGGGGGGCCGTCCTGGGGTCCTACTTC. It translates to CASNEGGAVLGSYF.